Described below is a single TCR beta chain sequence and its context. The antigen is not known. Duration under 3 months, a NOSPECS grade of at least 4, and a Clinical Activity Score of at least 3 characterized the ophthalmopathy patients. Fresh peripheral blood, around 11 ml of it, supplied the PBMCs. This specimen comes from a study of T cells in Graves' hyperthyroidism and ophthalmopathy. Study context: At the time of initial diagnosis and before any treatment, peripheral blood was collected. Points from the study as a whole: Within blood appeared most thyroid clonotypes that had expanded above 0.001.

CDR3 length: 15 amino acids. The trim removed 6 bases at V and 2 bases at J, leaving 4 bases unmatched. Germline V lookup: CDR1 LGHNT, CDR2 FRNRAP. There were TCR beta CDR3 regions amplified from RNA transcripts. First-round RT-PCR with HTBI primers amplified the TCR CDR3 region. TCRdb reprocessed the multiplex PCR reads with MiXCR, giving one entry per CDR3 protein. The profile shows hundreds of thousands of distinct CDR3 sequences, around 15% of them singletons. The rearrangement uses TRBV12-5 and TRBJ2-1, with 10 positions matching TRBD1. The TCR comes from a woman in her fifties or sixties with Graves' ophthalmopathy. What was sequenced was blood. The CDR3 region is CASGTGGATYNEQFF. Here the CDR3 DNA reads TGTGCTAGTGGGACAGGGGGCGCAACCTACAATGAGCAGTTCTTC.